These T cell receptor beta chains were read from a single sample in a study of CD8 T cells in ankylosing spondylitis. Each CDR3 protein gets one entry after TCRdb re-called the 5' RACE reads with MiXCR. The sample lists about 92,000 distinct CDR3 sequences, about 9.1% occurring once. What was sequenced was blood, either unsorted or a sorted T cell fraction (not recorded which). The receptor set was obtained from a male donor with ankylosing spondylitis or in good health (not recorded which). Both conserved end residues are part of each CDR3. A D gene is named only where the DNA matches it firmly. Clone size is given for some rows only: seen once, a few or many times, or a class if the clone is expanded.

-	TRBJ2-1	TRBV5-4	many	CASSSRDNPNEQFF	TGTGCCAGCAGCTCCCGGGACAACCCCAATGAGCAGTTCTTC
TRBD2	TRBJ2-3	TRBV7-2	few	CASSLDLAGATDTQYF	TGTGCCAGCAGCTTAGACCTAGCGGGGGCCACAGATACGCAGTATTTT
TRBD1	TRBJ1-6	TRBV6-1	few	CASSRTGTGRNNSPLHF	TGTGCCAGCAGTCGTACCGGGACAGGGAGAAATAATTCACCCCTCCACTTT
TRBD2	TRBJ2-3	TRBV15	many	CATSSKTLAGGKNTDTQYF	TGTGCCACCAGCTCTAAGACACTAGCGGGGGGAAAAAACACAGATACGCAGTATTTT
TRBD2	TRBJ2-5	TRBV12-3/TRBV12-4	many	CASSLSGGETQYF	TGTGCCAGCAGTTTAAGCGGGGGAGAGACCCAGTACTTC
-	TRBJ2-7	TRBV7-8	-	CASSQGTASYEQYF	TGTGCCAGCAGCCAAGGGACCGCTTCCTACGAGCAGTACTTC
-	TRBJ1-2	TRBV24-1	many	CATSRANYGYTF	TGTGCCACCAGCAGGGCGAACTATGGCTACACCTTC
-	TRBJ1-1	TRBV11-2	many	CASSLVEALGTEAFF	TGTGCCAGCAGCTTAGTGGAGGCGTTGGGGACTGAAGCTTTCTTT
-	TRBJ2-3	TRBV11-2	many	CASSLHLTDTQYF	TGTGCCAGCAGCTTACACCTCACAGATACGCAGTATTTT
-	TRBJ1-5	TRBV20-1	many	CSVGVNNQPQHF	TGCAGTGTGGGGGTCAACAATCAGCCCCAGCATTTT
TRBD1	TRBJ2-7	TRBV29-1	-	CSVERTGGGEQHF	TGCAGCGTTGAAAGGACAGGAGGCGGCGAGCAGCACTTC
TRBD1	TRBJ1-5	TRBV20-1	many	CSASQGQGISNQPQHF	TGCAGTGCTTCTCAGGGACAGGGGATAAGCAATCAGCCCCAGCATTTT
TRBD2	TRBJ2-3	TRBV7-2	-	CASSFRRGGPDTQYF	TGTGCCAGCAGCTTCCGGCGGGGGGGCCCCGATACGCAGTATTTT
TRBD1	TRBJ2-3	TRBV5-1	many	CASSSGTGGKDTQYF	TGCGCCAGCAGCTCCGGGACAGGGGGGAAGGATACGCAGTATTTT
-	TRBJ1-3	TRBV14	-	CASSQAGAHSGNTIYF	TGTGCCAGCAGCCAAGCCGGGGCCCACTCTGGAAACACCATATATTTT
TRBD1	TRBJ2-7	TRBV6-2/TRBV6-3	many	CASSSTGGNYEQYF	TGTGCCAGCAGTTCGACAGGGGGCAACTACGAGCAGTACTTC
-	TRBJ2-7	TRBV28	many	CASSLQGLAYEQYF	TGTGCCAGCAGTTTACAGGGACTGGCCTACGAGCAGTACTTC
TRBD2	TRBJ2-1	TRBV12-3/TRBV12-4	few	CASSLDGGGDEQFF	TGTGCCAGCAGTTTAGACGGGGGGGGCGATGAGCAGTTCTTC
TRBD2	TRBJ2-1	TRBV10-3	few	CAISIAGDFGFF	TGTGCCATCAGTATCGCGGGGGATTTCGGGTTCTTC
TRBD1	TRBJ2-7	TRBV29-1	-	CSVMDRAKDEQYF	TGCAGCGTGATGGACAGGGCAAAGGACGAGCAGTACTTC
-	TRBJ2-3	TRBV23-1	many	CASSQSVRATLVEYF	TGCGCCAGCAGTCAATCCGTCCGGGCAACGTTAGTGGAGTATTTT
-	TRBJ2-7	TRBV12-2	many	CASRTGTGNMYEQYF	TGTGCAAGTCGTACCGGGACAGGGAATATGTACGAGCAGTACTTC
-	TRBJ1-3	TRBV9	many	CASSGDGENTIYF	TGTGCCAGCAGCGGCGATGGGGAAAACACCATATATTTT
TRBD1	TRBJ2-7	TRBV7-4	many	CASSSRQGSSYEQYF	TGTGCCAGCAGCTCTAGACAGGGTTCCTCCTACGAGCAGTACTTC
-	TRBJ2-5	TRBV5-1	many	CASSPRSPQETQYF	TGCGCCAGCAGCCCAAGGTCACCTCAAGAGACCCAGTACTTC
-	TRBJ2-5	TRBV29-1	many	CSVETGNRETQYF	TGCAGCGTTGAAACCGGGAACCGGGAGACCCAGTACTTC
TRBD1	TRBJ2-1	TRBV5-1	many	CASSSWDRSYNEQFF	TGCGCCAGCAGCTCTTGGGACAGGAGCTACAATGAGCAGTTCTTC
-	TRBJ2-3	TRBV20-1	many	CSVGRTTTDTQYF	TGCAGTGTCGGAAGGACCACCACAGATACGCAGTATTTT
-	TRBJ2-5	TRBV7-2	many	CASSLVSLSRTQYF	TGTGCCAGCAGCTTAGTGAGCCTCAGTCGGACCCAGTACTTC
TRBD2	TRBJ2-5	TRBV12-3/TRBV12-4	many	CASKETSGGAETQYF	TGTGCCAGCAAGGAGACTAGCGGGGGCGCGGAGACCCAGTACTTC
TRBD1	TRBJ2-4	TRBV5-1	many	CASSYRDRESDIQYF	TGCGCCAGCAGCTACCGGGACAGGGAGTCGGACATTCAGTACTTC
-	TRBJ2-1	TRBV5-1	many	CASSRDGRSSYNEQFF	TGCGCCAGCAGCCGGGACGGCCGGAGCTCCTACAATGAGCAGTTCTTC
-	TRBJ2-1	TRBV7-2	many	CASSLVSRRNNNEQFF	TGTGCCAGCAGCTTAGTTAGCCGCCGAAACAACAATGAGCAGTTCTTC
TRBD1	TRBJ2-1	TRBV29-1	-	CSVEGQAINEQFF	TGCAGCGTTGAGGGACAGGCCATCAATGAGCAGTTCTTC